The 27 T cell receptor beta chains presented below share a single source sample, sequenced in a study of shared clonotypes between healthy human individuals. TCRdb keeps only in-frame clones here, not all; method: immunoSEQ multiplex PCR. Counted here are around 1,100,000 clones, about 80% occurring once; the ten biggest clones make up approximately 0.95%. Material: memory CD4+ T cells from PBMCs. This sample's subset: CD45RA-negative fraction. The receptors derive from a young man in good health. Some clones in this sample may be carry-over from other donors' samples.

Here the CDR3 DNA reads TGTGCCAGCAGCACCCCCCGGGGAGGGGACTACGAGCAGTACTTC. Its protein is CASSTPRGGDYEQYF. The chain carries TRBV11-2 and TRBJ2-7, with 7 bases identical to TRBD2. Trimming took 5 bases from V and 3 from J; bases not matched to a gene: 10. Germline CDR1 and CDR2: SGHAT and FQNNGV. The CDR3 consists of 15 residues. The full variable domain, rest sourced from reference TRBV11-2 and TRBJ2-7, is EAGVAQSPRYKIIEKRQSVAFWCNPISGHATLYWYQQILGQGPKLLIQFQNNGVVDDSQLPKDRFSAERLKGVDSTLKIQPAKLEDSAVYLCASSTPRGGDYEQYFGPGTRLTVT.

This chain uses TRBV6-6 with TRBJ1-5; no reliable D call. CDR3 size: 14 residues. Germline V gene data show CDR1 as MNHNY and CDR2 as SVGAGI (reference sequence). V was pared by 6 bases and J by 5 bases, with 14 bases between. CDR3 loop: CASSRGGDDQPQHF. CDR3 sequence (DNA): TGTGCCAGCAGCAGAGGCGGGGATGATCAGCCCCAGCATTTT.

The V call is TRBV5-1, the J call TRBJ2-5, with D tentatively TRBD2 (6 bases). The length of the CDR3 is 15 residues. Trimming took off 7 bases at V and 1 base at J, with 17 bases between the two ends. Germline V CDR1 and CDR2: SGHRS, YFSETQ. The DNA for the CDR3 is TGCGCCAGCGCCGCGGCGGGAAGACCCCAAGAGACCCAGTACTTC. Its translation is CASAAAGRPQETQYF.

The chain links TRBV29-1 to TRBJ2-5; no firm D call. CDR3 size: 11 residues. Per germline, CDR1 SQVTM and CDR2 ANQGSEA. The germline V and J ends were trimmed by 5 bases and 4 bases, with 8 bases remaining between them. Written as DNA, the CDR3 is TGCAGCGTTACCGCCCCAGAGACCCAGTACTTC. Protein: CSVTAPETQYF.

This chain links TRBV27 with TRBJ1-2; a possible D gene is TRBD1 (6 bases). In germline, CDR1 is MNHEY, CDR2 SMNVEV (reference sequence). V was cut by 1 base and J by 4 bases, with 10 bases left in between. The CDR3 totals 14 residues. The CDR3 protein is CASSLYGGRYGYTF. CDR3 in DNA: TGTGCCAGCAGTTTATATGGGGGGCGCTATGGCTACACCTTC.

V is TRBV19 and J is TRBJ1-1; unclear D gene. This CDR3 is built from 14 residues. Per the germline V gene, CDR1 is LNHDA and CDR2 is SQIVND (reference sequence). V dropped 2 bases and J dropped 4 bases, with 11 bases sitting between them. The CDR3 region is CASSIRRTGTEAFF. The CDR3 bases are TGTGCCAGTAGTATAAGGAGGACGGGCACTGAAGCTTTCTTT.

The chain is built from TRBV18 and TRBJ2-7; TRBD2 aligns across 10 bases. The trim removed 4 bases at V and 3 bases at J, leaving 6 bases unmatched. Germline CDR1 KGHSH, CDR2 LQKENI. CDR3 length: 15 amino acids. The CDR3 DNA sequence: TGTGCCAGCTCACTCTCTAGCGGGAGTGTCTACGAGCAGTACTTC. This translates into CASSLSSGSVYEQYF.

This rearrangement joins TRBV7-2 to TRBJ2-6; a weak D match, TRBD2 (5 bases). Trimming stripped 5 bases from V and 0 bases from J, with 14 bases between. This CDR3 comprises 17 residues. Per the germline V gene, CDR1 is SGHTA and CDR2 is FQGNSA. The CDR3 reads CASSPNVRVSGANVLTF. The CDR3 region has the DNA TGTGCCAGCAGCCCCAACGTGCGGGTCTCTGGGGCCAACGTCCTGACTTTC.

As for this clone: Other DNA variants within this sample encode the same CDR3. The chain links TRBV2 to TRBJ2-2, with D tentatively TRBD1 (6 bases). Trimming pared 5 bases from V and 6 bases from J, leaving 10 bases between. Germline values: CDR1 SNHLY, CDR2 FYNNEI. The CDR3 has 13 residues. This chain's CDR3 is CASSLQGAGELFF. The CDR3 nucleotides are TGTGCCAGCAGTCTACAGGGCGCCGGGGAGCTGTTTTTT. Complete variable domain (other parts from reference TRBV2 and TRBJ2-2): EPEVTQTPSHQVTQMGQEVILRCVPISNHLYFYWYRQILGQKVEFLVSFYNNEISEKSEIFDDQFSVERPDGSNFTLKIRSTKLEDSAMYFCASSLQGAGELFFGEGSRLTVL.

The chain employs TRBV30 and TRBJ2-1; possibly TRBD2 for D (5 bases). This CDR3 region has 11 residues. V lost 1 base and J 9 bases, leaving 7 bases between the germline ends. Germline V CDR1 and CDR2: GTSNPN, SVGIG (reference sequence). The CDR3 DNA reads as TGTGCCTGGAGTGCCGAGGGTGAGCAGTTCTTC. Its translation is CAWSAEGEQFF. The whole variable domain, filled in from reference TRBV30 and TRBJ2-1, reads SQTIHQWPATLVQPVGSPLSLECTVEGTSNPNLYWYRQAAGRGLQLLFYSVGIGQISSEVPQNLSASRPQDRQFILSSKKLLLSDSGFYLCAWSAEGEQFFGPGTRLTVL.

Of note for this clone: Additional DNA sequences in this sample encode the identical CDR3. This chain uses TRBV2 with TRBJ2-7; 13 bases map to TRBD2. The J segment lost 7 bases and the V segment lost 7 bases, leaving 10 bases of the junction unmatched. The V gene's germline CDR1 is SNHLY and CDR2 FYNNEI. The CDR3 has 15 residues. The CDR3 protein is CASTRGTSGNGEQYF. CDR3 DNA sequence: TGTGCCAGCACAAGGGGGACTAGCGGGAACGGGGAGCAGTACTTC.

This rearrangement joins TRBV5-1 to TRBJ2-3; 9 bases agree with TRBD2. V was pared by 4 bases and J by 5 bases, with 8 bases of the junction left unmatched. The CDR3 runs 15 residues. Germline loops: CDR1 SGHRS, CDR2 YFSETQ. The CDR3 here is CASSNPSGAGDTQYF. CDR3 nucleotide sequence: TGCGCCAGCAGCAACCCTAGCGGGGCAGGAGATACGCAGTATTTT. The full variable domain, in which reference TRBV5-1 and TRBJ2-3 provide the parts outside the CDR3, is KAGVTQTPRYLIKTRGQQVTLSCSPISGHRSVSWYQQTPGQGLQFLFEYFSETQRNKGNFPGRFSGRQFSNSRSEMNVSTLELGDSALYLCASSNPSGAGDTQYFGPGTRLTVL.

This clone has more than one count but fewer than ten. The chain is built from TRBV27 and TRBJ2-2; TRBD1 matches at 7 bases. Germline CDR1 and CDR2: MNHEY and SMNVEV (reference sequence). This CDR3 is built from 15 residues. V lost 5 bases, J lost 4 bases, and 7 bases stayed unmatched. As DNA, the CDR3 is TGTGCCAGCAGTAAGGGGGCCTCGGGCACCGGGGAGCTGTTTTTT. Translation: CASSKGASGTGELFF.

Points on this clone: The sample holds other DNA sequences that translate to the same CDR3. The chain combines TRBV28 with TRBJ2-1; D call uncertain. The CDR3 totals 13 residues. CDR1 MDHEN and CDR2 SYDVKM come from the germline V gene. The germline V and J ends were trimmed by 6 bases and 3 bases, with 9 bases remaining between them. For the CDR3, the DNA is TGTGCCAGCAGGACCGGAAGCTACAATGAGCAGTTCTTC. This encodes CASRTGSYNEQFF. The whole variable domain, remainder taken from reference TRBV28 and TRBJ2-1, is DVKVTQSSRYLVKRTGEKVFLECVQDMDHENMFWYRQDPGLGLRLIYFSYDVKMKEKGDIPEGYSVSREKKERFSLILESASTNQTSMYLCASRTGSYNEQFFGPGTRLTVL.

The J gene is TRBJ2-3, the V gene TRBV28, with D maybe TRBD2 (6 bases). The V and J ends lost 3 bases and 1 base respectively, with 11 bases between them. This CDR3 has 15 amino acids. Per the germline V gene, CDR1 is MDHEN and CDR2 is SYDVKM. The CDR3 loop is CASSFGGTGTDTQYF. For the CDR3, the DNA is TGTGCCAGCAGTTTTGGAGGGACCGGCACAGATACGCAGTATTTT.

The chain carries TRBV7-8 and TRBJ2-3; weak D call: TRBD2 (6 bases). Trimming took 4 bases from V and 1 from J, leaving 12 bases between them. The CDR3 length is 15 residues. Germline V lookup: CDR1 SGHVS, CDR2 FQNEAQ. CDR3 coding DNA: TGTGCCAGCAGCTCTACTAGCCAGGGCACAGATACGCAGTATTTT. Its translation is CASSSTSQGTDTQYF.

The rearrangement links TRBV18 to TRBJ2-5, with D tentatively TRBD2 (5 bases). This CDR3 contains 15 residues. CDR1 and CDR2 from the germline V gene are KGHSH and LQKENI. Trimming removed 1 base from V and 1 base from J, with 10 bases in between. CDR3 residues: CASSPLVGVQETQYF. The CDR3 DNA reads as TGTGCCAGCTCACCACTAGTCGGGGTCCAAGAGACCCAGTACTTC.

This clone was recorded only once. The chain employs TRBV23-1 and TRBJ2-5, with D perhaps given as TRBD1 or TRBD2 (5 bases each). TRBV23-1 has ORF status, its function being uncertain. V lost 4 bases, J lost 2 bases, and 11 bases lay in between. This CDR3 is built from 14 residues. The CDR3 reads CASSRGPGQETQYF. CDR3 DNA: TGCGCCAGCAGTCGGGGACCGGGTCAAGAGACCCAGTACTTC.

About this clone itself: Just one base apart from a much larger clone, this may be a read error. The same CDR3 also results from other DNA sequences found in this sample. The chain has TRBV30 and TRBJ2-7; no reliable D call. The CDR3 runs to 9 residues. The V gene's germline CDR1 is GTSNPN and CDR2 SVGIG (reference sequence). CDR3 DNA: TGCGCCTTCCGTGGTGTGCAGTACTTC. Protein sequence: CAFRGVQYF.

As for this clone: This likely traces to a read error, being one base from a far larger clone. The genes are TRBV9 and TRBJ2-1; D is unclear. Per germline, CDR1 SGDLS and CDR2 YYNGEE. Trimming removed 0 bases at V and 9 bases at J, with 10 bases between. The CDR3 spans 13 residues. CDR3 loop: CASSVGVNSEQFF. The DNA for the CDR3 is TGTGCCAGCAGCGTAGGCGTCAACAGTGAGCAGTTCTTC.

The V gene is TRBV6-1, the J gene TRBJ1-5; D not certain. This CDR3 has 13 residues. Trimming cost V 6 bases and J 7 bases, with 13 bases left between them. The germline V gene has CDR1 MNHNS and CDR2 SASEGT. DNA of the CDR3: TGTGCCAGCAGAGAATCAGGTGGACAGCCCCAGCATTTT. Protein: CASRESGGQPQHF.

CDR3 DNA: TGTGCCAGCAGTGAATCTTGGCAGGTTGAGACCCAGTACTTC. It is translated as CASSESWQVETQYF. V usage is TRBV6-1 and J usage is TRBJ2-5; the D is unclear. From germline, CDR1 is MNHNS and CDR2 SASEGT. This CDR3 is 14 amino acids long. Trimming left V 2 bases short and J 5 bases short, with 12 bases between.

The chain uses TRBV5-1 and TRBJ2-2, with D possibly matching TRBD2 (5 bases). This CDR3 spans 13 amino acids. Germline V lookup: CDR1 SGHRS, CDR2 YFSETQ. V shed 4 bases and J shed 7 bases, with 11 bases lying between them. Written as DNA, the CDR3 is TGCGCCAGCAGCCCGGAGGTAGGCGGGGAGCTGTTTTTT. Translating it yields CASSPEVGGELFF.

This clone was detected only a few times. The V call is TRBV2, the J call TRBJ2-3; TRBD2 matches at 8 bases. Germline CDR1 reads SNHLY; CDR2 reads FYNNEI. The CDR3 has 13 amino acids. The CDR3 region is CVSQREIADTQYF. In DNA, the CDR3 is TGTGTCTCGCAGCGGGAGATCGCAGATACGCAGTATTTT.

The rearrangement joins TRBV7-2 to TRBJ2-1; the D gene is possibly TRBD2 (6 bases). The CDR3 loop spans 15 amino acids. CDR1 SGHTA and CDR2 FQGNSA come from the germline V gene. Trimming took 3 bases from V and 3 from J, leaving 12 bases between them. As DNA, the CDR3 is TGTGCCAGCAGCTTTAGGCGGGACGGCTACAATGAGCAGTTCTTC. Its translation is CASSFRRDGYNEQFF.

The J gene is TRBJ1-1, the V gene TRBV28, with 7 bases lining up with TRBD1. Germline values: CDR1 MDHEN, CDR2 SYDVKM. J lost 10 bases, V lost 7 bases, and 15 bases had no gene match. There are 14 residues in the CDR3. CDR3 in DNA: TGTGCCAGCACCACACCGGACAGGTCAAGGCGAGCTTTCTTT. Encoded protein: CASTTPDRSRRAFF.

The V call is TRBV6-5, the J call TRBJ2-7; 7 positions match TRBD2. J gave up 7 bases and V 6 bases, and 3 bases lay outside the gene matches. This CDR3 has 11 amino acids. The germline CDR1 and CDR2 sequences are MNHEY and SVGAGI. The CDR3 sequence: CASRGLREQYF. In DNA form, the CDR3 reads TGTGCCAGCAGGGGACTACGAGAGCAGTACTTC.